Listed here are 23 T cell receptor beta chains from one sample, sequenced in a study of blood T cell repertoires in COVID-19. Produced via immunoSEQ multiplex PCR; TCRdb's table is partial and in-frame only. This sample yields roughly 62,000 clones, of which roughly 87% are seen a single time; 9.5% to 13% belongs to the top ten. Sequenced material: peripheral blood. The source is a human donor with acute or convalescent COVID-19. The donor label of this sample is uncertain.

The sample holds one count of this clone. The chain employs TRBV20-1 and TRBJ2-3; 7 bases align to TRBD1. The germline gives CDR1 DFQATT, CDR2 SNEGSKA (reference sequence). V lost 3 bases, J lost 6 bases, and 6 bases stayed unmatched. The CDR3 runs to 13 residues. CDR3 DNA sequence: TGCAGTGCTAGTGGTCAGGGGGTGGATACGCAGTATTTT. This codes for CSASGQGVDTQYF.

The rearrangement joins TRBV29-1 to TRBJ1-1; 9 nucleotides line up with TRBD1. The CDR3 contains 12 residues. V lost 7 bases to trimming and J lost 11 bases; unmatched junction nucleotides: 11. Germline V gene lookup returns CDR1 SQVTM and CDR2 ANQGSEA. The CDR3 spells CSARRDREGAFF. The CDR3 DNA sequence: TGCAGCGCCCGCCGGGACAGGGAAGGGGCTTTCTTT.

This chain connects TRBV5-1 to TRBJ2-7; 7 bases match TRBD2. The CDR3 is 14 residues long. V trimming: 1 base; J trimming: 4 bases; junction bases outside the gene matches: 5. Germline loops: CDR1 SGHRS, CDR2 YFSETQ. The CDR3 sequence is CASSLREVQYEQYF. As DNA, the CDR3 is TGCGCCAGCAGCTTGCGGGAGGTTCAGTACGAGCAGTACTTC.

The gene calls are TRBV18 and TRBJ1-4; TRBD1 aligns across 7 bases. The CDR3 extends over 15 amino acids. The V gene end was trimmed by 4 bases and the J gene end by 5 bases; junction bases not matched to a gene: 7. Germline V gene data show CDR1 as KGHSH and CDR2 as LQKENI. CDR3 DNA sequence: TGTGCCAGCTCACTAGGACAGGAGAACAATGAAAAACTGTTTTTT. The encoded protein is CASSLGQENNEKLFF.

The genes are TRBV28 and TRBJ1-5; D is unclear. The CDR3 totals 14 residues. Trimming stripped 5 bases from V and 5 bases from J, with 13 bases between. Germline assignment: CDR1 MDHEN and CDR2 SYDVKM. CDR3 in amino acids: CASSRTTGDQPQHF. CDR3 nucleotide sequence: TGTGCCAGCAGTAGAACCACCGGGGATCAGCCCCAGCATTTT.

V is TRBV27 and J is TRBJ2-3, with TRBD2 matching 8 bases. Germline V gives CDR1 MNHEY, CDR2 SMNVEV (reference sequence). This CDR3 has 16 residues. Trimming took 4 bases from V and 2 from J; bases not matched to a gene: 8. CDR3 amino acids: CASSSNRGGPTDTQYF. The CDR3 region has the DNA TGTGCCAGCAGTTCAAATCGGGGGGGACCCACAGATACGCAGTATTTT.

The CDR3 region has the DNA TGCGCCAGCAGCACCGGCCAGGGGGCAGATACGCAGTATTTT. Its protein product is CASSTGQGADTQYF. The chain joins TRBV5-1 to TRBJ2-3; 7 positions agree with TRBD1. This CDR3 has 14 residues. CDR1 SGHRS and CDR2 YFSETQ come from the germline V gene. With 4 bases clipped from V and 4 bases from J, the junction kept 6 bases outside the gene matches.

A few counts support this clone. The J gene is TRBJ2-1, the V gene TRBV10-3, with 9 nucleotides matching TRBD2. There are 14 residues in the CDR3. Germline-derived CDR1 and CDR2 are ENHRY and SYGVKD. Unmatched junction bases numbered 4, after V lost 5 bases and J lost 5 bases. The CDR3 protein is CAISIAGADNEQFF. CDR3 coding DNA: TGTGCCATCAGTATAGCGGGAGCGGACAATGAGCAGTTCTTC.

This chain links TRBV19 with TRBJ1-5; 11 nucleotides align to TRBD1. V lost 3 bases and J lost 0; bases outside the gene matches: 10. The CDR3 is 19 residues long. Germline V gene data show CDR1 as LNHDA and CDR2 as SQIVND (reference sequence). CDR3 coding DNA: TGTGCCAGTAGTATGGGGGCCGGGACAGGGGGATCTAGCAATCAGCCCCAGCATTTT. This sequence encodes CASSMGAGTGGSSNQPQHF.

The V and J genes are TRBV5-5 and TRBJ2-1, with 11 positions matching TRBD2. The CDR3 is made up of 16 amino acids. Germline trimming cut 0 bases from V and 5 bases from J; bases unmatched to any gene: 4. Germline CDR1 reads SGHKS; CDR2 reads YYEKEE (reference sequence). DNA for the CDR3: TGTGCCAGCAGCTTGGTAGCGGGGGGGATAAACAATGAGCAGTTCTTC. Amino acids: CASSLVAGGINNEQFF. Full variable domain (remainder filled in from reference TRBV5-5 and TRBJ2-1): DAGVTQSPTHLIKTRGQQVTLRCSPISGHKSVSWYQQVLGQGPQFIFQYYEKEERGRGNFPDRFSARQFPNYSSELNVNALLLGDSALYLCASSLVAGGINNEQFFGPGTRLTVL.

The CDR3 loop is CASSQESTGGARGYTF. CDR3 coding DNA: TGTGCCAGCAGCCAAGAGTCCACAGGGGGCGCGAGGGGCTACACCTTC. V usage is TRBV4-2 and J usage is TRBJ1-2, with 9 bases identical to TRBD1. Germline V gene lookup returns CDR1 LGHNA and CDR2 YNFKEQ. The CDR3 sequence is 16 residues long. V was pared by 0 bases and J by 8 bases, with 10 bases of the junction left unmatched.

The chain recombines TRBV28 with TRBJ2-7, with TRBD2 identical over 10 bases. The CDR3 loop spans 13 amino acids. Losses at the gene ends were 6 bases for V and 2 bases for J; bases not matched to a gene: 1. The germline gives CDR1 MDHEN, CDR2 SYDVKM. CDR3 in DNA: TGTGCCAGCAGACTAGCGGGACCCTACGAGCAGTACTTC. Amino acids: CASRLAGPYEQYF.

This clone was found a few times. The chain couples TRBV18 to TRBJ2-3, with a tentative D call TRBD2 (7 bases). The CDR3 loop spans 14 amino acids. The V and J ends lost 8 bases and 5 bases respectively, with 17 bases between them. Germline CDR1 is KGHSH and CDR2 is LQKENI. The CDR3 here is CASLGRGPKDTQYF. CDR3 sequence (DNA): TGTGCCAGCCTAGGGCGGGGGCCAAAAGATACGCAGTATTTT.

In DNA form, the CDR3 reads TGTGCCAGCAGCCAGGCAAACACTGAAGCTTTCTTT. Amino acid sequence: CASSQANTEAFF. This chain joins TRBV3-1 (or the pseudogene TRBV3-2) and TRBJ1-1; no definite D call. Trimming took 3 bases from V and 2 from J, leaving 4 bases between them. Germline V gene lookup returns CDR1 LGHDT and CDR2 YNNKEL (reference sequence). The CDR3 runs 12 residues.

The chain employs TRBV4-2 and TRBJ1-2; D is possibly TRBD1 (6 bases). The CDR3 consists of 16 residues. CDR1 LGHNA and CDR2 YNFKEQ come from the germline V gene. Trimming took 2 bases from V and 4 from J, leaving 17 bases between them. CDR3 sequence reads: CASSQTQTGQGYGYTF. DNA for the CDR3: TGTGCCAGCAGCCAAACCCAGACAGGTCAAGGCTATGGCTACACCTTC.

V gene TRBV19 combines with J gene TRBJ2-6; 14 bases fit TRBD2. The CDR3 length is 20 residues. The V gene's germline CDR1 is LNHDA and CDR2 SQIVND (reference sequence). The V gene end was trimmed by 0 bases and the J gene end by 2 bases; junction bases not matched to a gene: 6. Here the CDR3 DNA reads TGTGCCAGTAGTATAGAACCCCCGGGACTAGCGGGAGCTGGGGCCAACGTCCTGACTTTC. This sequence encodes CASSIEPPGLAGAGANVLTF.

J is TRBJ1-5 and V is TRBV19; TRBD1 is a possible D gene (5 bases). The germline V gene has CDR1 LNHDA and CDR2 SQIVND (reference sequence). This CDR3 is built from 15 residues. The ends were cut back, 6 bases at V and 2 bases at J, with 14 bases in the middle. The CDR3 is CASRPLQGGNQPQHF. In DNA form, the CDR3 reads TGTGCCAGTAGACCGCTCCAGGGTGGCAATCAGCCCCAGCATTTT.

This clone was counted a few times. DNA for the CDR3: TGTGCCATCAGTGATCGGGACAGGGGGGCTAGTCAGCCCCAGCATTTT. This gives the protein CAISDRDRGASQPQHF. The chain employs TRBV10-3 and TRBJ1-5; the match to TRBD1 covers 11 bases. Germline V gives CDR1 ENHRY, CDR2 SYGVKD. Trimming took 3 bases from V and 6 from J; bases not matched to a gene: 7. The CDR3 is 16 residues long.

Points on this clone: Relative to the germline gene, one junction end is altered; a read error may explain this. J is TRBJ1-4 and V is TRBV2; TRBD1 might be the D (6 bases). Germline values: CDR1 SNHLY, CDR2 FYNNEI. The length of the CDR3 is 15 residues. CDR3 nucleotide sequence: TGTGCCAGCAGGGGCAGGGGCCTAACTAGTGAAAAACTGTTTTTT. Amino acid sequence: CASRGRGLTSEKLFF.

This clone has just a few counts. The V and J genes are TRBV19 and TRBJ2-5, with 10 nucleotides matching TRBD2. Germline trimming cut 5 bases from V and 2 bases from J; bases unmatched to any gene: 17. Germline V gives CDR1 LNHDA, CDR2 SQIVND (reference sequence). This CDR3 is built from 19 residues. CDR3 residues: CASSLLARHGTSEQETQYF. CDR3 in DNA: TGTGCCAGTAGTCTTCTCGCTCGGCACGGGACTAGCGAACAAGAGACCCAGTACTTC.

The J gene is TRBJ1-4, the V gene TRBV25-1; possibly TRBD1 for D (6 bases). The V and J ends lost 2 bases and 5 bases respectively, with 9 bases between them. This CDR3 is built from 14 residues. Per the germline V gene, CDR1 is MGHDK and CDR2 is SYGVNS. CDR3 residues: CASSELQGNEKLFF. Here the CDR3 DNA reads TGTGCCAGCAGTGAACTGCAGGGGAATGAAAAACTGTTTTTT.

Concerning this clone: One junction end does not reproduce the germline sequence, and a read error may be involved. The chain carries TRBV28 and TRBJ1-2; 7 positions match TRBD1. The length of the CDR3 is 13 residues. Germline V gives CDR1 MDHEN, CDR2 SYDVKM. CDR3 amino acids: CASHATGSYGFTF. In DNA, the CDR3 is TGTGCCAGCCATGCGACAGGGAGCTATGGCTTCACCTTC.

In its sample, this clone was seen a few times. This rearrangement joins TRBV28 to TRBJ2-7, with D possibly TRBD1 on 5 matching bases. Trimming removed 5 bases at V and 9 bases at J, with 14 bases between. The CDR3 is made up of 12 amino acids. CDR1 MDHEN and CDR2 SYDVKM come from the germline V gene. The CDR3 DNA reads TGTGCCAGCAGTCCGAGTGCAGGGCGGCAGTACGTC. It yields the protein CASSPSAGRQYV.